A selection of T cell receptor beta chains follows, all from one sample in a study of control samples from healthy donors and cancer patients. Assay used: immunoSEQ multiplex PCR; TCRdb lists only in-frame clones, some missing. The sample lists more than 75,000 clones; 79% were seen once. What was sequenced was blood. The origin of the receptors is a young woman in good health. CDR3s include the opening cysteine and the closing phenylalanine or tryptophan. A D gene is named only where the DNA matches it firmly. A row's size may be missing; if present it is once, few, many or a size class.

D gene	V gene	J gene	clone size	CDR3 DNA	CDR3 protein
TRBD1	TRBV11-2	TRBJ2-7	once	TGTGCCAGCAAATCCGGGACAGGGGTTTACGAGCAGTACTTC	CASKSGTGVYEQYF
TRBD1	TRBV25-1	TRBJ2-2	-	TGTGCCAGCAGGGGGACAGGGGGGACCGGGGAGCTGTTTTTT	CASRGTGGTGELFF
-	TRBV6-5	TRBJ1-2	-	TGTGCCAGCAGCAAGGAGGGCCTTGCTGGCTACACCTTC	CASSKEGLAGYTF
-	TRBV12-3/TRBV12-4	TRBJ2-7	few	TGTGCCAGCAGTTTTGGGGGTGGCCACGAGCAGTACTTC	CASSFGGGHEQYF
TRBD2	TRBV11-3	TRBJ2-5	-	TGTGCCAGCAGCTTCGGGAGACTAGCGGGGGGTATGGAGACCCAGTACTTC	CASSFGRLAGGMETQYF
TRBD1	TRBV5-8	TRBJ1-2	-	TGTGCCAGTACAACAGGGGAAAGTCAGAACTATGGCTACACCTTC	CASTTGESQNYGYTF
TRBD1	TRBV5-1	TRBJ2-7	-	TGCGCCAGCAGCGTCGGGACAGGGTCCCACGAGCAGTACTTC	CASSVGTGSHEQYF
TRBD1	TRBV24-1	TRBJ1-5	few	TGTGCCACCAGTGATCCTGGGACAGAGCTTAGCAATCAGCCCCAGCATTTT	CATSDPGTELSNQPQHF
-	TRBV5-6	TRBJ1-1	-	TGTGCCAGCAGCCCAGTGGGACGGACGAACACTGAAGCTTTCTTT	CASSPVGRTNTEAFF
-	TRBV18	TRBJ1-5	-	TGTGCCAGCTCACCCCCAATCGCCCTCACCCCCGATCAGCCCCAGCATTTT	CASSPPIALTPDQPQHF
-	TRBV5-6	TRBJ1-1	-	TGTGCCAGCAGCTTTATGGGGCGAGACACTGAAGCTTTCTTT	CASSFMGRDTEAFF
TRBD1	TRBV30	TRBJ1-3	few	TGTGCCTGGACCCGGGACAGGGGAAGAAACACCATATATTTT	CAWTRDRGRNTIYF
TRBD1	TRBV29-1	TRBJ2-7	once	TGCAGCGTTGCTAAGGCCGGGACAGGGGGTAACGAGCAGTACTTC	CSVAKAGTGGNEQYF
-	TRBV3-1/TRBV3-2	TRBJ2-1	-	TGTGCCAGCAGCCAAGGTTTCGGCAGGAGGGATGAGCAGTTCTTC	CASSQGFGRRDEQFF
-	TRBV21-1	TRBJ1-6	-	TGTGCCAGCAGCAGTAGACAGGGGGCGAATTCACCCCTCCACTTT	CASSSRQGANSPLHF
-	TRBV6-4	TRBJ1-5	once	TGTGCCAGCAGTCTCGGTAGCAATCAGCCCCAGCATTTT	CASSLGSNQPQHF
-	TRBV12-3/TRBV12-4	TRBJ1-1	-	TGTGCCAGCAGTCCACAGGGTGGCACTGAAGCTTTCTTT	CASSPQGGTEAFF
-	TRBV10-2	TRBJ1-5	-	TGCGCCAGCAGTGAGTCGGGTCAGCCCCAGCATTTT	CASSESGQPQHF
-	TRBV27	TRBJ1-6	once	TGTGCCAGCAGTTTCCGCGGGAATTCACCCCTCCACTTT	CASSFRGNSPLHF
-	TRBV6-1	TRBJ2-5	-	TGTGCCAGCAGTGACCGGATATGGCAAGAGACCCAGTACTTC	CASSDRIWQETQYF
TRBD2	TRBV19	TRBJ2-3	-	TGTGCCAGTAGTACAGTAGCGGGTAGGAAAGATACGCAGTATTTT	CASSTVAGRKDTQYF
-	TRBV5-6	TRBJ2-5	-	TGTGCCAGCCAACCCGGGAGAAGGGAGACCCAGTACTTC	CASQPGRRETQYF
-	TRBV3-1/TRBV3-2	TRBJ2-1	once	TGTGCCAGCAGAACCCGGGCCAAAAAATTCGATGAGCAGTTCTTC	CASRTRAKKFDEQFF
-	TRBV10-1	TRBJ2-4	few	TGCGCCAGCAGTGATGGAGCCAAAAACATTCAGTACTTC	CASSDGAKNIQYF
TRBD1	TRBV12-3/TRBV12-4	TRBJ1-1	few	TGTGCCAGCAGTACAGGGGGGGGCACTGAAGCTTTCTTT	CASSTGGGTEAFF
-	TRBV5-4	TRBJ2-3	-	TGTGCCAGCAGCCTTCGTGCAGATACGCAGTATTTT	CASSLRADTQYF
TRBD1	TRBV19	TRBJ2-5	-	TGTGCCAGTAGTGAAGGGGGCACGAACTGGGAGACCCAGTACTTC	CASSEGGTNWETQYF
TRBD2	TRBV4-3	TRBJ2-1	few	TGCGCCAGCAGCCAGCTACTAGCGGGGGGTTACAATGAGCAGTTCTTC	CASSQLLAGGYNEQFF
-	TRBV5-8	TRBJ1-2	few	TGTGCCAGCAGCATCCGGCCCCCCTACGGCTACACCTTC	CASSIRPPYGYTF
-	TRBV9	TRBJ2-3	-	TGTGCCAGCAGCGGAAGGGGGCGGGGGTACATCGATACGCAGTATTTT	CASSGRGRGYIDTQYF
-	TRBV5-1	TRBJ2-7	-	TGCGCCAGCAGCTTGGGGACTTTAGGGCTCGAGCAGTACTTC	CASSLGTLGLEQYF
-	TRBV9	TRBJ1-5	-	TGTGCCAGCAGCCAAACCTCCCGCCGGTGGCAGGATTGCAATCAGCCCCAGCATTTT	CASSQTSRRWQDCNQPQHF
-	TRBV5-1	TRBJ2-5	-	TGCGCCAGCAGTCAAGGGGGGGCAAAGACCCAGTACTTC	CASSQGGAKTQYF
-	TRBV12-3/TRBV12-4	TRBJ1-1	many	TGTGCCAGCAGCAGGGGCCGTGAAGCTTTCTTT	CASSRGREAFF
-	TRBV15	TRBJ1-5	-	TGTGCCACCAGCAGAGCCGCAGGGGAGCGGCAGCCCCAGCATTTT	CATSRAAGERQPQHF
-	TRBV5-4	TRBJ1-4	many	TGTGCCAGCAGCTCAAGGGGAGGTCCGGGTGAAAAACTGTTTTTT	CASSSRGGPGEKLFF
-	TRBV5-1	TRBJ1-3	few	TGCGCCAGCAGCTTGGGGGATACCTCTGGAAACACCATATATTTT	CASSLGDTSGNTIYF
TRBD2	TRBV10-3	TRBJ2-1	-	TGTGCCATCGGGGAGCGGGAGGATGAGCAGTTCTTC	CAIGEREDEQFF
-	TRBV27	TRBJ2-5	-	TGTGCCAGCAGTTTTGACAGCCAAACCCAGTACTTC	CASSFDSQTQYF
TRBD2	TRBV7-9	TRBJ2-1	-	TGTGCCAGCGTTCCCCAGGGACTAGCGGGGGTGGCCCCCTACAATGAGCAGTTCTTC	CASVPQGLAGVAPYNEQFF
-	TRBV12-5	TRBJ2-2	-	TGTGCTAGTGGTTTGGCCCTCGGGGGGAACACCGGGGAGCTGTTTTTT	CASGLALGGNTGELFF
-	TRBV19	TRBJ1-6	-	TGTGCCAGTAGTATAGTTGCAGGAGGACAGTCCTCACCCCTCCACTTT	CASSIVAGGQSSPLHF
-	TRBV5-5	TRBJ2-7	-	TGTGCCAGCAGCTTGGGGGGCCCCTCCTACGAGCAGTACTTC	CASSLGGPSYEQYF
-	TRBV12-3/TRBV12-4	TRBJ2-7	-	TGTGCCAGCAGTAGATATTCCTACGAGCAGTACTTC	CASSRYSYEQYF
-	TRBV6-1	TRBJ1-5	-	TGTGCCAGCAGTGAAGTCAGTTCGGGCAATCAGCCCCAGCATTTT	CASSEVSSGNQPQHF
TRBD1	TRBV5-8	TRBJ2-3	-	TGTGCCAGCAGCTCTACGTTCCTGGGACAGAGCACAGATACGCAGTATTTT	CASSSTFLGQSTDTQYF
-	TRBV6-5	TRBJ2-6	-	TGTGCCAGCACCTTACGGACCTCTGGGGCCAACGTCCTGACTTTC	CASTLRTSGANVLTF
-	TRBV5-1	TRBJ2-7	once	TGCGCCAGCAGCTTGGTTAGCGGCTCTTTAACCTACGAGCAGTACTTC	CASSLVSGSLTYEQYF
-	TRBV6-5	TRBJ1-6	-	TGTGCCAGCAGGACAGCCTATAATTCACCCCTCCACTTT	CASRTAYNSPLHF
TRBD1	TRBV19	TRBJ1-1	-	TGTGCCAGTAGTACGTCCAGGGGGACTGAAGCTTTCTTT	CASSTSRGTEAFF
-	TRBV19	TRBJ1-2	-	TGTGCCAGTAGTCAGAACCACCGGGAGTCCTATGGCTACACCTTC	CASSQNHRESYGYTF